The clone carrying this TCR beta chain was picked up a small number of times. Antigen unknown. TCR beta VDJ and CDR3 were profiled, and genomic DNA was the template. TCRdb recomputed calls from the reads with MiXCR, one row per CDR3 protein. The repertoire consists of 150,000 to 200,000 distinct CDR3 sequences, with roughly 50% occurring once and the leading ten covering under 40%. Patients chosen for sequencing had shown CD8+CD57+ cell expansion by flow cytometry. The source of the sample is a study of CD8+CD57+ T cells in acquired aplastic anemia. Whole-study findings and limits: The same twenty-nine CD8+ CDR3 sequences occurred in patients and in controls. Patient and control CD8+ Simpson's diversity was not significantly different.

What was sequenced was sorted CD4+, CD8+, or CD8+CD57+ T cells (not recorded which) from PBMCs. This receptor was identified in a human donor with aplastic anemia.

CDR3 amino acids: CSVGTDTYEQYF. DNA for the CDR3: TGCAGCGTTGGGACCGATACCTACGAGCAGTACTTC. This sequence joins TRBV29-1 and TRBJ2-7, with no clear D. The CDR3 is made up of 12 amino acids. The V gene lost 4 bases and the J gene lost 2 bases, with 9 bases spanning the gap. CDR1 and CDR2 from the germline V gene are SQVTM and ANQGSEA.